The 24 T cell receptor beta chains given below trace back to one sample, sequenced in a study of blood T cell repertoires in COVID-19. Method: immunoSEQ multiplex PCR; TCRdb's copy keeps in-frame clones and lacks some. The repertoire holds 300,000 to 450,000 clones, around nine tenths seen once, with approximately 0.97% in the top ten. The sample consisted of PBMCs or T cells enriched from blood (not recorded which). All receptors derive from a woman in her 30s who had been exposed to COVID-19.

The chain carries TRBV24-1 and TRBJ2-5, with D perhaps TRBD1 (6 bases). The CDR3 is 13 amino acids. V lost 8 bases to trimming and J lost 5 bases, with 14 bases between them. Germline CDR1 KGHDR, CDR2 SFDVKD. The CDR3 spells CATMGARGETQYF. CDR3 in DNA: TGTGCCACCATGGGGGCCCGCGGGGAGACCCAGTACTTC.

The rearrangement joins TRBV7-6 to TRBJ1-1, with D hard to call. This CDR3 spans 14 amino acids. Germline CDR1 SGHVS, CDR2 FNYEAQ. Trimming stripped 5 bases from V and 0 bases from J, with 10 bases between. The chain's CDR3 is CASSETQMNTEAFF. CDR3 nucleotide sequence: TGTGCCAGCAGCGAAACCCAGATGAACACTGAAGCTTTCTTT.

This chain uses TRBV12-3 or TRBV12-4 with TRBJ1-5; D unclear. Trimming took off 6 bases at V and 5 bases at J, with 8 bases between the two ends. The CDR3 extends over 12 amino acids. CDR3 region: CASRTYDQPQHF. Written as DNA, the CDR3 is TGTGCCAGCAGGACTTACGATCAGCCCCAGCATTTT.

In DNA form, the CDR3 reads TGTGCCAGCAGCTTAGATCGGTGGCCGGGAGTGACTGGCTACACCTTC. It codes for CASSLDRWPGVTGYTF. The chain couples TRBV7-8 to TRBJ1-2; D gene unclear. The CDR3 spans 16 residues. Germline V gene sequence: CDR1 SGHVS, CDR2 FQNEAQ. Trimming removed 1 base from V and 7 bases from J, with 19 bases in between.

The CDR3 DNA follows: TGTGCCAGCAACACAGGGGGCCACAATCAGCCCCAGCATTTT. Protein product: CASNTGGHNQPQHF. The rearrangement links TRBV6-5 to TRBJ1-5; 9 bases are a match to TRBD1. CDR1 and CDR2 (germline): MNHEY, SVGAGI. CDR3 length: 14 amino acids. V gave up 7 bases and J gave up 3 bases; unmatched junction bases: 4.

This chain connects TRBV29-1 to TRBJ2-2, with D perhaps matching TRBD2 (6 bases). This CDR3 has 12 residues. Germline-derived CDR1 and CDR2 are SQVTM and ANQGSEA. V lost 4 bases to trimming and J lost 6 bases, with 9 bases between them. CDR3 nucleotides: TGCAGCGTTGTAGCTAGCGCCGGGGAGCTGTTTTTT. Protein: CSVVASAGELFF.

This chain uses TRBV29-1 with TRBJ2-5; D is perhaps TRBD2 (6 bases). Trimming cost V 4 bases and J 1 base, with 16 bases left between them. The CDR3 runs 15 residues. Germline V gives CDR1 SQVTM, CDR2 ANQGSEA. CDR3 nucleotide sequence: TGCAGCGTTGCGGGGGTGAGGGGAGGCCAAGAGACCCAGTACTTC. Translating gives CSVAGVRGGQETQYF.

The rearrangement links TRBV28 to TRBJ2-3; the match to TRBD1 covers 7 bases. V gave up 6 bases and J gave up 8 bases; unmatched junction bases: 8. The CDR3 extends over 13 amino acids. Germline-derived CDR1 and CDR2 are MDHEN and SYDVKM. The CDR3 reads CASSPGTVTTQYF. The CDR3 DNA follows: TGTGCCAGCAGCCCCGGGACAGTTACTACGCAGTATTTT.

The V gene is TRBV7-8, the J gene TRBJ1-4; D is perhaps TRBD1 (5 bases). The V gene's germline CDR1 is SGHVS and CDR2 FQNEAQ. Trimming cost V 5 bases and J 6 bases, with 16 bases left between them. This CDR3 has 15 residues. CDR3 nucleotide sequence: TGTGCCAGCAGCCTGTCGACAGCCCTCGATGAAAAACTGTTTTTT. Translation gives CASSLSTALDEKLFF.

This chain joins TRBV19 and TRBJ2-3, with D possibly TRBD1 on 6 matching bases. The CDR3 is made up of 15 amino acids. From germline, CDR1 is LNHDA and CDR2 SQIVND (reference sequence). The V gene lost 8 bases and the J gene lost 2 bases, with 17 bases spanning the gap. CDR3 nucleotide sequence: TGTGCCAGTGGATCTCCGGGACAACTCACAGATACGCAGTATTTT. This codes for CASGSPGQLTDTQYF.

This clone has only one observation. This sequence joins TRBV15 and TRBJ1-1; the D gene is possibly TRBD1 (6 bases). V lost 3 bases and J lost 4, with 24 bases in between. From germline, CDR1 is LNHNV and CDR2 YYDKDF (reference sequence). The CDR3 totals 18 residues. The chain's CDR3 is CATSSHQPFSGEVTEAFF. The CDR3 nucleotides read TGTGCCACCAGCAGCCACCAACCTTTTTCAGGGGAAGTCACTGAAGCTTTCTTT.

This rearrangement joins TRBV3-1 (or the pseudogene TRBV3-2) to TRBJ2-7; D gene uncertain. In germline, CDR1 is LGHDT, CDR2 YNNKEL (reference sequence). With 1 base removed from V and 9 bases from J, the gap between germline ends came to 16 bases. This CDR3 has 14 residues. This CDR3 reads CASSQASRGDRQYF. CDR3 bases: TGTGCCAGCAGCCAAGCGTCACGTGGAGATCGGCAGTACTTC.

The chain recombines TRBV30 with TRBJ1-3; D not resolved. The germline V and J ends were trimmed by 3 bases and 0 bases, with 6 bases remaining between them. The germline V gene has CDR1 GTSNPN and CDR2 SVGIG (reference sequence). The CDR3 sequence is 13 residues long. DNA for the CDR3: TGTGCCTGGAGCCGGTTCTCTGGAAACACCATATATTTT. As protein: CAWSRFSGNTIYF.

The chain recombines TRBV27 with TRBJ1-3; D gene unclear. V lost 4 bases to trimming and J lost 0 bases, with 13 bases between them. This CDR3 is built from 16 residues. CDR1 is MNHEY, CDR2 SMNVEV, per germline (reference sequence). The CDR3 DNA is TGTGCCAGCAGTTCTTTCTGGGCAGCCTCTGGAAACACCATATATTTT. Its protein is CASSSFWAASGNTIYF.

A word on this clone: One end of the junction does not line up with germline, which may come from a read error. V is TRBV7-7 and J is TRBJ1-4; TRBD1 agrees at 11 bases. Germline V gene data show CDR1 as SSHAT and CDR2 as FNYEAQ (reference sequence). This CDR3 region has 15 residues. CDR3 region: CASSLRTGGLEKLFF. The CDR3 coding sequence is TGTGCTAGCAGCCTACGGACAGGGGGCCTCGAAAAACTGTTTTTT.

This chain links TRBV5-1 with TRBJ2-7; 7 nucleotides agree with TRBD1. This CDR3 contains 15 residues. V shed 1 base and J 7 bases; nucleotides not matched to a gene: 11. CDR1 and CDR2 (germline): SGHRS, YFSETQ. CDR3 bases: TGCGCCAGCAGCTTGTGGAAAGACAGGGCCGGTGAGCAGTACTTC. This sequence encodes CASSLWKDRAGEQYF.

V is TRBV9 and J is TRBJ2-7; TRBD2 aligns across 7 bases. Looked up from germline, CDR1 is SGDLS and CDR2 is YYNGEE. This CDR3 has 15 amino acids. J lost 0 bases, V lost 0 bases, and 3 bases had no gene match. The CDR3: CASSVEWTSSYEQYF. DNA of the CDR3: TGTGCCAGCAGCGTAGAGTGGACTAGCTCCTACGAGCAGTACTTC.

The rearrangement links TRBV5-1 to TRBJ2-5, with D maybe TRBD1 (6 bases). Trimming removed 0 bases from V and 4 bases from J, with 13 bases in between. The germline V gene has CDR1 SGHRS and CDR2 YFSETQ. CDR3 size: 15 residues. The CDR3 coding sequence is TGCGCCAGCAGCTTGGGGCAGGGGAAAGGAGAGACCCAGTACTTC. As protein: CASSLGQGKGETQYF.

This sequence joins TRBV7-9 and TRBJ2-7, with 14 positions matching TRBD2. V trimming: 5 bases; J trimming: 3 bases; junction bases outside the gene matches: 12. The CDR3 covers 18 residues. Germline loops: CDR1 SEHNR, CDR2 FQNEAQ (reference sequence). The CDR3 is CASSTTGTSGRLGYEQYF. The CDR3 DNA reads as TGTGCCAGCAGCACAACCGGGACTAGCGGGAGATTGGGCTACGAGCAGTACTTC.

The chain has TRBV28 and TRBJ2-1, with TRBD2 matching 14 bases. V was clipped by 5 bases and J by 2 bases; unmatched bases: 8. Germline CDR1 MDHEN, CDR2 SYDVKM. This CDR3 has 18 residues. The CDR3 bases are TGTGCCAGCAGTACACCGGGACTAGCGGGAGCAGCCTACAATGAGCAGTTCTTC. As protein: CASSTPGLAGAAYNEQFF.

This chain links TRBV20-1 with TRBJ2-7; 10 nucleotides agree with TRBD2. The length of the CDR3 is 15 residues. The V gene end was trimmed by 3 bases and the J gene end by 5 bases; junction bases not matched to a gene: 10. Germline V gene sequence: CDR1 DFQATT, CDR2 SNEGSKA (reference sequence). DNA of the CDR3: TGCAGTGCTAGTCTGGCTAGCGGGAGCCGAGACGAGCAGTACTTC. Encoded protein: CSASLASGSRDEQYF.

The chain is built from TRBV4-2 and TRBJ1-5, with 8 bases matching TRBD1. The germline CDR1 and CDR2 sequences are LGHNA and YNFKEQ. CDR3 length equals 15 residues. The V and J ends lost 3 bases and 3 bases, in that order; junction bases with no gene match: 4. For the CDR3, the DNA is TGTGCCAGCAGCCAGGAGGGACAGGCCAATCAGCCCCAGCATTTT. It is translated as CASSQEGQANQPQHF.

J is TRBJ2-7 and V is TRBV5-1; D is perhaps TRBD2 (6 bases). The CDR3 spans 16 residues. Trimming removed 4 bases at V and 4 bases at J, with 21 bases between. Germline CDR1 is SGHRS and CDR2 is YFSETQ. The CDR3 loop reads CASSRAWDSGDYEQYF. CDR3 in DNA: TGCGCCAGCAGCAGGGCTTGGGACTCGGGAGATTACGAGCAGTACTTC.

The chain uses TRBV28 and TRBJ2-3, with 9 bases fitting TRBD2. The CDR3 is 17 amino acids. Germline CDR1 and CDR2: MDHEN and SYDVKM. Trimming at V came to 5 bases and at J to 2 bases, leaving 11 bases not matched to a gene. This chain's CDR3 is CASSPHASGTYTDTQYF. The CDR3 DNA reads as TGTGCCAGCAGTCCCCACGCTAGCGGGACCTACACAGATACGCAGTATTTT.